Here is one T cell receptor beta chain with its context. No antigen is known for it. This sample is part of a study of T cells expressing NK-cell markers. General study points: Dominant NKG2C+ clonotypes accounted for 1.0-7.0% of CD8+ T cells in six donors.

UMI-tagged 5'RACE template switching yielded the TCR beta cDNA. TCRdb re-called the 5' RACE reads; one entry per CDR3 protein, DNA not given. The sample table sets out around 380,000 distinct CDR3 sequences. Germline V gives CDR1 MNHEY, CDR2 SVGAGI. The CDR3 consists of 14 residues. The sequence derives from a woman between 50 and 59 years old in good health. The chain uses TRBV6-5 and TRBJ2-1; TCRdb picks TRBD2, but there is no DNA to check that call. The sequencing sample was made of blood T cells: a sorted CD56 or NKG2C T cell subset, CD4+ or CD8+ T cells, or bulk PBMC T cells (not recorded which). The CDR3 sequence is CASSFTSGRAGQFF.